This TCR beta chain was obtained from a study of molecular identifiers for immune sequencing clone quantification. This clonotype was counted many times. V gave up 3 bases and J gave up 0 bases, with 12 bases separating them. The CDR3 has 15 residues. The germline V gene encodes CDR1 MDHEN and CDR2 SYDVKM. Previously published methods and listed TCR primers were used for the bulk TCR libraries. MiXCR, run by TCRdb on the PCR reads, gives a single entry per CDR3 protein. The sample shows about 630,000 distinct CDR3 sequences, around 25% of them seen only once. This chain uses TRBV28 with TRBJ2-7; tentative D call: TRBD2 (5 bases). The receptor was derived from a human donor in good health. Some libraries in this study had Jurkat cell RNA spiked in. The sample taken for sequencing was naive CD8+ T cells from blood, with Jurkat cell RNA spiked in. Sample subset: FACS-sorted CD8+CD4-CCR7+CD45RA+ naive T cells. The CDR3 region has the DNA TGTGCCAGCAGTTTCCGGGGTCCAAGCTCCTACGAGCAGTACTTC. Translating it yields CASSFRGPSSYEQYF.